A selection of T cell receptor beta chains follows, all from one sample in a study of Graves' ophthalmopathy and Graves' hyperthyroidism. MiXCR, run by TCRdb on the multiplex PCR reads, gives a single entry per CDR3 protein. The repertoire consists of 240,000 or so distinct CDR3 sequences, with 40% to 50% occurring once and the leading ten covering around half. The sample consisted of peripheral blood. Every receptor here comes from an adult man with Graves' ophthalmopathy. The CDR3 runs from the conserved cysteine through the conserved F or W. The D gene is left open where the match is weak. Clone size is given for some rows only: seen once, a few or many times, or a class if the clone is expanded.

TRBJ2-5,TRBV6-4,TRBD2,16,.,CASSPSVSGGQETQYF,TGTGCCAGCAGTCCTTCAGTTAGCGGGGGACAAGAGACCCAGTACTTC
TRBJ1-1,TRBV2,.,13,few,CASTSDSLIEAFF,TGTGCCAGCACGTCTGACAGCCTTATTGAAGCTTTCTTT
TRBJ2-5,TRBV5-4,.,14,.,CASSPTGREETQYF,TGTGCCAGCAGCCCGACCGGACGGGAAGAGACCCAGTACTTC
TRBJ2-5,TRBV10-2,TRBD1,14,.,CASRRDRGRETQYF,TGCGCCAGCAGACGCGACAGGGGCCGGGAGACCCAGTACTTC
TRBJ2-5,TRBV24-1,TRBD1,17,.,CATSDVDRSLGQETQYF,TGTGCCACCAGTGATGTGGACAGGTCGCTTGGTCAGGAGACCCAGTACTTC
TRBJ2-5,TRBV19,.,16,once,CASSPQTTPERETQYF,TGTGCCAGTAGTCCTCAGACTACACCAGAAAGAGAGACCCAGTACTTC
TRBJ2-2,TRBV7-3,TRBD1,14,many,CASSRGQHTGELFF,TGTGCCAGCAGCCGGGGACAGCACACCGGGGAGCTGTTTTTT
TRBJ2-7,TRBV6-5,TRBD2,17,.,CASSSRGVRESSVEQYF,TGTGCCAGCAGTTCCCGGGGGGTGCGGGAGTCGTCCGTCGAGCAGTACTTC
TRBJ1-2,TRBV28,.,14,.,CASSTGTPNYGYTF,TGTGCCAGCAGTACCGGGACACCCAACTATGGCTACACCTTC
TRBJ2-7,TRBV29-1,TRBD1,15,.,CSGQPGQVGAYEQYF,TGCAGCGGCCAACCGGGACAGGTGGGGGCCTACGAGCAGTACTTC
TRBJ2-7,TRBV5-4,.,13,few,CASSLGLGYEQYF,TGTGCCAGCAGCTTGGGGCTAGGCTACGAGCAGTACTTC
TRBJ1-2,TRBV6-4,.,13,.,CASSVMRADGYTF,TGTGCCAGCAGTGTGATGCGGGCGGATGGCTACACCTTC
TRBJ2-2,TRBV2,.,14,.,CASSNTGNTGELFF,TGTGCCAGCAGTAACACAGGGAACACCGGGGAGCTGTTTTTT
TRBJ2-7,TRBV10-3,.,15,.,CASSLIGTRTYEQYF,TGTGCCAGCAGTTTAATCGGGACACGAACCTACGAGCAGTACTTC
TRBJ1-6,TRBV5-8,.,13,few,CASSFSQNSPLHF,TGTGCCAGCAGCTTTTCACAGAATTCACCCCTCCACTTT
TRBJ2-5,TRBV6-4,.,14,few,CASSEWVVGETQYF,TGTGCCAGCAGTGAATGGGTCGTGGGGGAGACCCAGTACTTC
TRBJ2-7,TRBV10-3,TRBD1,16,.,CAISEPGTGRSSEQYF,TGTGCCATCAGTGAGCCCGGGACAGGGAGAAGTTCCGAGCAGTACTTC
TRBJ2-3,TRBV7-9,.,15,.,CASSLSSGASWTQYF,TGTGCCAGCAGCTTATCGTCGGGGGCCTCCTGGACGCAGTATTTT
TRBJ1-6,TRBV20-1,.,13,few,CSARKPANSPLHF,TGCAGTGCTAGAAAACCGGCGAATTCACCCCTCCACTTT
TRBJ2-7,TRBV29-1,TRBD1,16,.,CSVEEHGTGSSYEQYF,TGCAGCGTTGAAGAACATGGGACAGGGAGCTCCTACGAGCAGTACTTC
TRBJ1-1,TRBV7-9,TRBD1,15,few,CASSLWGTGTVGAFF,TGTGCCAGCAGCCTCTGGGGGACAGGGACGGTGGGTGCTTTCTTT
TRBJ1-2,TRBV10-2,.,13,.,CASTEKPVYGYTF,TGCGCCAGCACCGAAAAGCCTGTCTATGGCTACACCTTC
TRBJ2-5,TRBV5-6,.,12,many,CASSLSGETQYF,TGTGCCAGCAGCTTGTCCGGAGAGACCCAGTACTTC
TRBJ1-2,TRBV25-1,.,16,.,CASSPGTRSVGYGYTF,TGTGCCAGCAGTCCCGGGACACGCTCAGTGGGGTATGGCTACACCTTC
TRBJ1-2,TRBV2,TRBD1,14,.,CASSRGTGPLGYTF,TGTGCCAGCAGCCGCGGGACAGGGCCTCTTGGCTACACCTTC
TRBJ2-5,TRBV27,.,13,few,CATQAGGGETQYF,TGTGCCACCCAAGCCGGGGGAGGAGAGACCCAGTACTTC
TRBJ2-7,TRBV28,.,12,.,CASSEYANEQYF,TGTGCCAGCAGTGAATACGCGAACGAGCAGTACTTC
TRBJ1-2,TRBV7-9,.,12,.,CASSLGLGGYTF,TGTGCCAGCAGCTTAGGGTTGGGAGGCTACACCTTC
TRBJ2-7,TRBV11-1,.,14,.,CASSLRVGDYEQYF,TGTGCCAGCAGCTTGAGGGTGGGGGACTACGAGCAGTACTTC
TRBJ2-7,TRBV2,.,12,.,CASSRDWDEQYF,TGTGCCAGCAGCCGAGACTGGGACGAGCAGTACTTC
TRBJ1-2,TRBV29-1,TRBD1,13,.,CSVERQGDYGYTF,TGCAGCGTTGAACGGCAGGGGGACTATGGCTACACCTTC
TRBJ2-7,TRBV20-1,.,14,.,CSARPRGEGYEQYF,TGCAGTGCCAGACCAAGGGGGGAGGGATACGAGCAGTACTTC
TRBJ2-7,TRBV9,.,15,.,CASSKRRPSSYEQYF,TGTGCCAGCAGCAAAAGGCGACCTAGCTCCTACGAGCAGTACTTC
TRBJ1-1,TRBV20-1,.,13,few,CSAKGDLNTEAFF,TGCAGTGCTAAAGGGGATTTGAACACTGAAGCTTTCTTT
TRBJ2-2,TRBV10-2,.,13,.,CATGPGGPGELFF,TGCGCCACCGGGCCCGGAGGGCCTGGGGAGCTGTTTTTT
TRBJ1-5,TRBV20-1,.,13,.,CSARGRVGQPQHF,TGCAGTGCTAGGGGCAGGGTCGGTCAGCCCCAGCATTTT
TRBJ1-1,TRBV29-1,.,10,.,CSAQGTEAFF,TGCAGCGCTCAGGGTACTGAAGCTTTCTTT
TRBJ2-5,TRBV24-1,TRBD1,12,.,CATRGTGETQYF,TGTGCCACCAGGGGGACAGGGGAGACCCAGTACTTC
TRBJ1-5,TRBV2,.,16,few,CATSDPEDVSNRPQHF,TGTGCCACCAGTGATCCCGAGGACGTTAGCAATCGGCCCCAGCATTTT
TRBJ1-4,TRBV6-5,.,14,.,CASSDLRTGEKLFF,TGTGCCAGCAGTGACCTAAGGACGGGCGAAAAACTGTTTTTT
TRBJ2-5,TRBV20-1,TRBD2,14,few,CSASGLAGQETQYF,TGCAGTGCTAGTGGACTAGCGGGGCAAGAGACCCAGTACTTC
TRBJ1-2,TRBV7-9,.,14,.,CASSLAVGRNGYTF,TGTGCCAGCAGCTTAGCGGTGGGTAGAAATGGCTACACCTTC
TRBJ2-7,TRBV7-3,.,14,.,CASSSDGFSYEQYF,TGTGCCAGCAGCTCTGACGGCTTCTCCTACGAGCAGTACTTC
TRBJ2-5,TRBV14,TRBD2,15,.,CASSWQRGLGETQYF,TGTGCCAGCAGCTGGCAGCGGGGGCTTGGGGAGACCCAGTACTTC
TRBJ1-2,TRBV28,TRBD1,15,few,CASSVLGQDNYGYTF,TGTGCCAGCAGTGTCCTAGGACAGGATAACTATGGCTACACCTTC
TRBJ1-1,TRBV10-2,TRBD1,14,many,CASSWDSIYTEAFF,TGCGCCAGCTCTTGGGACAGCATCTACACTGAAGCTTTCTTT